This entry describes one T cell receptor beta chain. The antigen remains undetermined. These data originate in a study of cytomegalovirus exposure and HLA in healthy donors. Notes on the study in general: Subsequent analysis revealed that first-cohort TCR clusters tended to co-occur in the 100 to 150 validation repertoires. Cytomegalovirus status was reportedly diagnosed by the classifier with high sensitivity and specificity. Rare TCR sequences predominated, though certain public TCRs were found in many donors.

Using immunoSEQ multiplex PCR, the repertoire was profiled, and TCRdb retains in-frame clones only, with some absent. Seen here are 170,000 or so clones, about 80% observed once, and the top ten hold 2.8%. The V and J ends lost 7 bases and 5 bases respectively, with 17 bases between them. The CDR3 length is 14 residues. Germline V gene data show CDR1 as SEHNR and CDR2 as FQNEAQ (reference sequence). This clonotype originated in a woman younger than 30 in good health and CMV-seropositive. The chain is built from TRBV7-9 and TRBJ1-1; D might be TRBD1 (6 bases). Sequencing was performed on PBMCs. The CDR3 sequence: CASTRPGGVTEAFF. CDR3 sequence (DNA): TGTGCCAGCACCCGACCGGGGGGCGTGACTGAAGCTTTCTTT.